A single sample is the source of the 26 T cell receptor beta chains below, sequenced in a study of patients and donors after allogeneic stem cell transplantation. Each CDR3 protein gets one entry after TCRdb re-called the RT-PCR reads with MiXCR. The sample includes 920,000 or so distinct CDR3 sequences, about a sixth of them seen just once. The material sequenced was blood, either unsorted or a sorted T cell fraction (not recorded which). All receptors come from a human donor who was either an allogeneic HSCT recipient or a stem cell or donor lymphocyte infusion donor (not recorded which). It is not recorded whose cells these are; they may come from a transplant donor.

This clonotype appeared a few times. The chain's CDR3 is CASSETSSSYNEQFF. The CDR3, as DNA: TGTGCCAGCAGTGAGACATCGAGCTCCTACAATGAGCAGTTCTTC. J is TRBJ2-1 and V is TRBV12-3 or TRBV12-4; D ambiguous. The CDR3 spans 15 residues. V gave up 5 bases and J gave up 0 bases, with 11 bases separating them.

The CDR3 DNA sequence: TGTGCCAGCAGCTTCTTCGGGACAGGGGGCGGGGAGACCCAGTACTTC. Amino acids: CASSFFGTGGGETQYF. The chain recombines TRBV5-6 with TRBJ2-5; 12 bases align to TRBD1. CDR1 and CDR2 from the germline V gene are SGHDT and YYEEEE. V lost 2 bases, J lost 5 bases, and 7 bases stayed unmatched. The CDR3 length is 16 residues.

The chain combines TRBV6-2 or TRBV6-3 with TRBJ2-7; 8 positions agree with TRBD1. The CDR3 is 18 amino acids. Germline assignment: CDR1 MNHEY and CDR2 SVGEGT. V lost 6 bases to trimming and J lost 0 bases; unmatched junction nucleotides: 16. CDR3 sequence reads: CASRKTSTHRGSSYEQYF. The CDR3 nucleotides are TGTGCCAGCAGAAAGACCAGTACGCACAGGGGGAGCTCCTACGAGCAGTACTTC.

The V gene is TRBV4-1, the J gene TRBJ2-2, with D possibly matching TRBD1 (6 bases). V was shortened by 4 bases and J by 6 bases, with 12 bases between the two germline ends. The CDR3 has 14 amino acids. CDR1 and CDR2 from the germline V gene are MGHRA and YSYEKL. The CDR3 loop reads CASSRQGISGELFF. CDR3 coding DNA: TGCGCCAGCAGCCGGCAGGGGATTTCCGGGGAGCTGTTTTTT.

This clonotype has a handful of counts. The V gene is TRBV5-1, the J gene TRBJ2-7; 10 bases fit TRBD1. This CDR3 contains 15 residues. CDR1 and CDR2 (germline): SGHRS, YFSETQ. V lost 4 bases to trimming and J lost 3 bases; unmatched junction nucleotides: 7. CDR3 DNA: TGCGCCAGCAGCGCAGACAGGGGGCTACGCTACGAGCAGTACTTC. Translation: CASSADRGLRYEQYF.

This clonotype has only a few counts. This sequence joins TRBV20-1 and TRBJ2-1, with D perhaps assigned TRBD1 or TRBD2 (6 bases each). Trimming stripped 0 bases from V and 6 bases from J, with 21 bases between. CDR3 size: 17 residues. The germline gives CDR1 DFQATT, CDR2 SNEGSKA (reference sequence). Here the CDR3 reads CSARDLEGDFRFNEQFF. The CDR3 bases are TGCAGTGCTAGAGACCTCGAGGGGGACTTCAGATTCAATGAGCAGTTCTTC.

V is TRBV24-1 and J is TRBJ2-3, with D possibly TRBD1 on 6 matching bases. The CDR3 has 18 residues. Per the germline V gene, CDR1 is KGHDR and CDR2 is SFDVKD. V dropped 0 bases and J dropped 4 bases, with 19 bases sitting between them. The CDR3 DNA reads as TGTGCCACCAGTGATTTGCGGGCGGGCAGGGGAGATTCAGATACGCAGTATTTT. This sequence encodes CATSDLRAGRGDSDTQYF.

This clonotype was recorded a few times. The genes are TRBV10-3 and TRBJ2-3; 9 bases map to TRBD2. V lost 7 bases and J lost 1; bases outside the gene matches: 6. This CDR3 spans 15 amino acids. From germline, CDR1 is ENHRY and CDR2 SYGVKD. CDR3: CAITPAGGRTDTQYF. CDR3 sequence (DNA): TGTGCCATCACCCCAGCGGGGGGCCGCACAGATACGCAGTATTTT.

The chain uses TRBV6-6 and TRBJ1-1, with no clear D. V dropped 7 bases and J dropped 7 bases, with 13 bases sitting between them. Germline V lookup: CDR1 MNHNY, CDR2 SVGAGI (reference sequence). The CDR3 sequence is 12 residues long. The DNA of the CDR3 is TGTGCCAGCACCATCTGGGTTGGTGAAGCTTTCTTT. The encoded protein is CASTIWVGEAFF.

J is TRBJ2-2 and V is TRBV13; D gene uncertain. The CDR3 loop spans 13 amino acids. Germline V gene sequence: CDR1 PRHDT, CDR2 FYEKMQ (reference sequence). The ends were cut back, 2 bases at V and 3 bases at J, with 4 bases in the middle. CDR3 region: CASSLWDTGELFF. The CDR3 DNA reads as TGTGCCAGCAGCTTATGGGACACCGGGGAGCTGTTTTTT.

The table lists this clonotype with a count of one. The V call is TRBV11-2, the J call TRBJ2-3; tentative D call: TRBD2 (5 bases). Per the germline V gene, CDR1 is SGHAT and CDR2 is FQNNGV. Trimming cost V 7 bases and J 6 bases, with 20 bases left between them. The CDR3 consists of 15 residues. CDR3 DNA: TGTGCCAGCAATATAATTCCGGGGTTCGGGGATACGCAGTATTTT. This gives the protein CASNIIPGFGDTQYF.

The rearrangement uses TRBV12-3 or TRBV12-4 and TRBJ2-2, with D perhaps matching TRBD2 (7 bases). V was shortened by 5 bases and J by 4 bases, with 17 bases between the two germline ends. The CDR3 has 16 amino acids. CDR3 protein: CASSGTIGGFTGELFF. CDR3 coding DNA: TGTGCCAGCAGTGGGACTATCGGGGGCTTCACCGGGGAGCTGTTTTTT.

V is TRBV20-1 and J is TRBJ2-7; 9 bases are shared with TRBD2. The CDR3 is 14 amino acids. Germline CDR1 DFQATT, CDR2 SNEGSKA (reference sequence). The ends lost 1 base at V and 5 bases at J; junction bases unmatched: 6. For the CDR3, the DNA is TGCAGTGCTAGAGGAGGTCGCGGGAGGGACGAGCAGTACTTC. Encoded protein: CSARGGRGRDEQYF.

The V gene is TRBV6-1, the J gene TRBJ2-2; D might be TRBD1 (5 bases). This CDR3 is 17 amino acids long. The germline V gene has CDR1 MNHNS and CDR2 SASEGT. The V end lost 6 bases, the J end lost 2 bases, and 19 bases lay between the germline ends. This CDR3 is CASSHANQGLNTGELFF. CDR3 in DNA: TGTGCCAGCAGCCACGCCAATCAGGGTTTAAACACCGGGGAGCTGTTTTTT.

This clonotype came up a few times. This chain links TRBV4-2 with TRBJ2-7, with 9 bases matching TRBD2. The length of the CDR3 is 16 residues. Germline CDR1 is LGHNA and CDR2 is YNFKEQ. V was pared by 0 bases and J by 7 bases, with 10 bases of the junction left unmatched. CDR3 bases: TGTGCCAGCAGCCAAGACAGAGGCGGGGGGGGAGAAGAGCAGTACTTC. It encodes CASSQDRGGGGEEQYF.

The rearrangement links TRBV5-6 to TRBJ1-1, with TRBD1 matching 7 bases. CDR1 SGHDT and CDR2 YYEEEE come from the germline V gene. J was trimmed by 0 bases and V by 2 bases; bases with no gene match: 7. The CDR3 runs to 16 residues. CDR3 nucleotide sequence: TGTGCCAGCAGCTTTATCGGACAGGTCCTGAACACTGAAGCTTTCTTT. Translation gives CASSFIGQVLNTEAFF.

This clonotype turned up a few times. This chain uses TRBV20-1 with TRBJ1-2; 7 bases are shared with TRBD1. The CDR3 runs 13 residues. V lost 3 bases, J lost 3 bases, and 4 bases stayed unmatched. Germline V gene lookup returns CDR1 DFQATT and CDR2 SNEGSKA (reference sequence). The DNA of the CDR3 is TGCAGTGCTAGCTTAACAGGGGACTATGGCTACACCTTC. This sequence encodes CSASLTGDYGYTF.

This clonotype has just a few counts. The genes are TRBV5-1 and TRBJ2-4; TRBD1 aligns across 8 bases. The CDR3 spans 18 residues. After removal of 3 bases from V and 1 base from J, the junction contained 12 bases not matched to a gene. Germline CDR1 SGHRS, CDR2 YFSETQ. The CDR3 loop is CASSWGQVWGLAKNIQYF. As DNA, the CDR3 is TGCGCCAGCAGCTGGGGACAGGTTTGGGGTTTGGCCAAAAACATTCAGTACTTC.

The V and J genes are TRBV18 and TRBJ1-4; D gene ambiguous. Trimming removed 3 bases from V and 0 bases from J, with 8 bases in between. This CDR3 is built from 15 residues. Germline V gene data show CDR1 as KGHSH and CDR2 as LQKENI. The CDR3 reads CASSPAVATNEKLFF. Here the CDR3 DNA reads TGTGCCAGCTCACCTGCAGTCGCAACTAATGAAAAACTGTTTTTT.

The V and J genes are TRBV7-3 and TRBJ2-7; D is ambiguous. The germline V and J ends were trimmed by 4 bases and 5 bases, with 9 bases remaining between them. The CDR3 sequence is 12 residues long. The V gene's germline CDR1 is SGHTA and CDR2 FQGTGA. As DNA, the CDR3 is TGTGCCAGCAGCTCTCAGGACGACGAGCAGTACTTC. Translated: CASSSQDDEQYF.

This clonotype was observed at least ten times. The chain joins TRBV5-6 to TRBJ2-1, with D possibly matching TRBD2 (6 bases). Trimming cost V 0 bases and J 13 bases, with 14 bases left between them. Germline V lookup: CDR1 SGHDT, CDR2 YYEEEE. The CDR3 has 13 residues. CDR3 protein: CASSLEEGLGQFF. DNA for the CDR3: TGTGCCAGCAGCTTGGAGGAGGGATTGGGACAGTTCTTC.

V gene TRBV7-9 combines with J gene TRBJ2-1, with TRBD2 matching 13 bases. The junction had 2 bases not matched to a gene; V was cut back by 8 bases and J by 4 bases. CDR1 SEHNR and CDR2 FQNEAQ come from the germline V gene (reference sequence). The CDR3 sequence is 14 residues long. The CDR3 DNA reads TGTGCCAGCGAGGGACTAGCGGGGTACAATGAGCAGTTCTTC. This sequence encodes CASEGLAGYNEQFF.

The chain couples TRBV11-2 to TRBJ2-4, with D possibly TRBD2 on 6 matching bases. The CDR3 is made up of 16 amino acids. Germline V gives CDR1 SGHAT, CDR2 FQNNGV. V was cut by 2 bases and J by 8 bases, with 19 bases left in between. The CDR3 DNA follows: TGTGCCAGCAGCTTATTTGGGGGGACGGTGTTCGACATTCAGTACTTC. It codes for CASSLFGGTVFDIQYF.

The chain recombines TRBV2 with TRBJ1-1; tentatively, D is TRBD1 (6 bases). Deletions cut 10 bases from V and 10 bases from J, with 19 bases between. The CDR3 has 12 amino acids. Germline V CDR1 and CDR2: SNHLY, FYNNEI. The CDR3 bases are TGTGCCACCCAACCGGGGGAAGGGGGAGCTTTCTTT. Translating it yields CATQPGEGGAFF.

Only a few counts were recorded for this clonotype. This chain links TRBV5-1 with TRBJ1-1; D is ambiguous. Germline CDR1 SGHRS, CDR2 YFSETQ. The CDR3 totals 14 residues. V lost 0 bases and J lost 7, with 13 bases in between. Here the CDR3 DNA reads TGCGCCAGCAGCTTGGCCGGTAGGGAGAGTGAAGCTTTCTTT. Translated, it gives CASSLAGRESEAFF.

In this sample, this clonotype turned up a few times. The rearrangement uses TRBV6-1 and TRBJ1-5, with D tentatively TRBD1 (6 bases). The CDR3 spans 16 residues. Trimming removed 6 bases from V and 0 bases from J, with 15 bases in between. Germline V gene sequence: CDR1 MNHNS, CDR2 SASEGT. The CDR3 protein is CASSPSGQYSNQPQHF. In DNA form, the CDR3 reads TGTGCCAGCAGCCCTTCCGGACAGTATAGCAATCAGCCCCAGCATTTT.